This T cell receptor (beta chain) was observed in a study of response to subunit inactivated influenza vaccine. Per germline, CDR1 SGDLS and CDR2 YYNGEE. V gave up 1 base and J gave up 6 bases, with 8 bases separating them. This CDR3 is built from 12 residues. TCRdb reprocessed the RT-PCR reads with MiXCR, giving one entry per CDR3 protein. Among around 520,000 distinct CDR3 sequences, roughly 12% were seen once, and the ten largest hold 10%. Sample: PBMCs from blood, taken on the day of vaccination. The rearrangement links TRBV9 to TRBJ2-7; D remains unclear. The clonotype comes from a man over 45 who received an inactivated influenza vaccine. As DNA, the CDR3 is TGTGCCAGCAGCGTAAGTTGGAGCGAGCAGTACTTC. Protein product: CASSVSWSEQYF. The full variable domain, its missing parts supplied by reference TRBV9 and TRBJ2-7, is DSGVTQTPKHLITATGQRVTLRCSPRSGDLSVYWYQQSLDQGLQFLIQYYNGEERAKGNILERFSAQQFPDLHSELNLSSLELGDSALYFCASSVSWSEQYFGPGTRLTVT.